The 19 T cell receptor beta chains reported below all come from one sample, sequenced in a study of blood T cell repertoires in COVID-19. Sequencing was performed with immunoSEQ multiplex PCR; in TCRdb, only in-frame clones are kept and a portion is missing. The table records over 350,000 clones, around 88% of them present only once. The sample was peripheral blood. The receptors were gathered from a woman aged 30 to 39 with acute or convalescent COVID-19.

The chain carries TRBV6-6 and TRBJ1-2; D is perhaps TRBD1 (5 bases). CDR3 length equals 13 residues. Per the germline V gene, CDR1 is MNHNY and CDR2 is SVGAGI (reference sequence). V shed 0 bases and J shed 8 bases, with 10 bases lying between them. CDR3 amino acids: CASSYSQGGGYTF. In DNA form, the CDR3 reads TGTGCCAGCAGTTACTCGCAGGGCGGAGGCTACACCTTC.

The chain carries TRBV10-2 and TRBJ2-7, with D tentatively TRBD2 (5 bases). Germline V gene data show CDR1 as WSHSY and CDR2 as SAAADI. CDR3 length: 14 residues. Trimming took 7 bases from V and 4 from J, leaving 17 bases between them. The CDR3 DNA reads TGCGCCAGCACCTCCGGACTGACTTTTTACGAGCAGTACTTC. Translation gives CASTSGLTFYEQYF.

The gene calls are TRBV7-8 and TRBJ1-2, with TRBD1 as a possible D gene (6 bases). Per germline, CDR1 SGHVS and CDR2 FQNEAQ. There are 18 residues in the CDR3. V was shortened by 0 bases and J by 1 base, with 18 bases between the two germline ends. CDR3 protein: CASSLAPRGGPINYGYTF. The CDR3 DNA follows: TGTGCCAGCAGCTTAGCGCCGAGGGGGGGACCGATTAACTATGGCTACACCTTC.

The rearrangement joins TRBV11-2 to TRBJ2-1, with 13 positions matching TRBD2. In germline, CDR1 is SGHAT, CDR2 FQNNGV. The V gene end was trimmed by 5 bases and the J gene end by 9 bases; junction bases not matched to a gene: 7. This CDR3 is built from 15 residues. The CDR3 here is CASSVLAGGPSEQFF. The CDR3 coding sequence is TGTGCCAGCAGCGTACTAGCGGGGGGGCCCAGTGAGCAGTTCTTC.

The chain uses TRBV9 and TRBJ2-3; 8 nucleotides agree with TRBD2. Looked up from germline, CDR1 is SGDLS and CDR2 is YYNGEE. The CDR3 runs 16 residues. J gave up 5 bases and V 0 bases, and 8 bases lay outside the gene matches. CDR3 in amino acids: CASSVVGRGGRDTQYF. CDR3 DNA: TGTGCCAGCAGCGTAGTGGGTCGGGGGGGCAGAGATACGCAGTATTTT.

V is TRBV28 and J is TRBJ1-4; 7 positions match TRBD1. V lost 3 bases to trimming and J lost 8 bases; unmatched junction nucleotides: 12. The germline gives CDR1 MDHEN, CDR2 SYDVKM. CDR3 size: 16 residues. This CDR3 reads CASSFDYRGGGEKLFF. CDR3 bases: TGTGCCAGCAGTTTCGATTACAGGGGTGGCGGAGAAAAACTGTTTTTT.

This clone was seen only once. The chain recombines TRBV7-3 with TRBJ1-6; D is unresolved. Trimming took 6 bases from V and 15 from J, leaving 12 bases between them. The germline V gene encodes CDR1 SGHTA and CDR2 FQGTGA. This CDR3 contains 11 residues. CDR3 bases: TGTGCCAGCAGAATCAGGTTCCTCCTCCACTTT. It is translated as CASRIRFLLHF.

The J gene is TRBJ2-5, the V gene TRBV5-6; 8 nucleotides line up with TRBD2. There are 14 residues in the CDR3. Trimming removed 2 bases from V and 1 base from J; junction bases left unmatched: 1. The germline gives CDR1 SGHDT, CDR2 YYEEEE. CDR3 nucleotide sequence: TGTGCCAGCAGCTTAGCGGGGGTCCAAGAGACCCAGTACTTC. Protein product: CASSLAGVQETQYF.

The CDR3 reads CASSLLGGGMTDTQYF. DNA for the CDR3: TGTGCCAGCAGCCTCCTGGGAGGTGGAATGACAGATACGCAGTATTTT. V is TRBV7-3 and J is TRBJ2-3; D may be TRBD2 (6 bases). The V gene's germline CDR1 is SGHTA and CDR2 FQGTGA. V was cut by 5 bases and J by 3 bases, with 18 bases left in between. The CDR3 length is 16 residues.

The DNA of the CDR3 is TGCAGCGGACAGAAATACAATGAGCAGTTCTTC. As protein: CSGQKYNEQFF. The chain joins TRBV29-1 to TRBJ2-1, with D perhaps TRBD1 (5 bases). Trimming pared 7 bases from V and 4 bases from J, leaving 8 bases between. The CDR3 covers 11 residues. CDR1 SQVTM and CDR2 ANQGSEA come from the germline V gene.

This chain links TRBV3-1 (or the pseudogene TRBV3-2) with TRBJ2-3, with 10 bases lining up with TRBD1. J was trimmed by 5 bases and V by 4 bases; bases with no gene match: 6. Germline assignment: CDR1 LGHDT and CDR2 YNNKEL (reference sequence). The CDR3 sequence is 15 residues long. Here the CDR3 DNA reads TGTGCCAGCAGCCGAAGACAGGGGGCGGTAGATACGCAGTATTTT. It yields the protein CASSRRQGAVDTQYF.

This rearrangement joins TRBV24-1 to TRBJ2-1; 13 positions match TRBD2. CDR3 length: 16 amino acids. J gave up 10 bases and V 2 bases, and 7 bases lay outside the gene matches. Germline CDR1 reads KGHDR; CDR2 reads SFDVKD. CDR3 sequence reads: CATSDSFPGLAGEQFF. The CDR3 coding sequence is TGTGCCACCAGTGATTCGTTTCCGGGACTAGCGGGGGAGCAGTTCTTC.

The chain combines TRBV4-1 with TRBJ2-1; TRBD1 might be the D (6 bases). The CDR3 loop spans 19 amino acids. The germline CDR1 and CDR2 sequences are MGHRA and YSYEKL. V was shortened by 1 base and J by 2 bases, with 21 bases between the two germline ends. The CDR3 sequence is CASSQAPSSGRGTYNEQFF. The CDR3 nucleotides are TGCGCCAGCAGCCAAGCCCCCTCGTCGGGCAGGGGAACCTACAATGAGCAGTTCTTC.

As DNA, the CDR3 is TGTGCCAGCAGTTACCGGGAAGAGGCTTTCTTT. Protein sequence: CASSYREEAFF. The chain couples TRBV6-2 or TRBV6-3 to TRBJ1-1; D gene uncertain. The V end was cut by 2 bases, the J end by 11 bases, with 9 bases between. Per germline, CDR1 MNHEY and CDR2 SVGEGT. This CDR3 is built from 11 residues.

The CDR3 sequence is CASSLTIAGGVNEQFF. In DNA form, the CDR3 reads TGTGCCAGCAGTTTAACGATAGCGGGGGGCGTTAATGAGCAGTTCTTC. This sequence joins TRBV27 and TRBJ2-1; 10 positions agree with TRBD2. The CDR3 covers 16 residues. The junction had 8 bases not matched to a gene; V was cut back by 2 bases and J by 7 bases. CDR1 and CDR2 from the germline V gene are MNHEY and SMNVEV (reference sequence).

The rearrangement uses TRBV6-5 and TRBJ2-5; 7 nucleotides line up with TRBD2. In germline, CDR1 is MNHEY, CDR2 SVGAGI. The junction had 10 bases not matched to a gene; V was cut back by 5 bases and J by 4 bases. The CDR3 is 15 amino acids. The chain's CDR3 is CASSPFGGGVETQYF. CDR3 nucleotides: TGTGCCAGCAGTCCATTCGGTGGGGGGGTAGAGACCCAGTACTTC.

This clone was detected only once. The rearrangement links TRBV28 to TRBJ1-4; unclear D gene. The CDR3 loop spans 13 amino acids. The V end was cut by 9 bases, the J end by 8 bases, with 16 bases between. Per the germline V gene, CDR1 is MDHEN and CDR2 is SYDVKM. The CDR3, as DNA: TGTGCCAGGGAAGACATCCCCAGAGAAAAACTGTTTTTT. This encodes CAREDIPREKLFF.

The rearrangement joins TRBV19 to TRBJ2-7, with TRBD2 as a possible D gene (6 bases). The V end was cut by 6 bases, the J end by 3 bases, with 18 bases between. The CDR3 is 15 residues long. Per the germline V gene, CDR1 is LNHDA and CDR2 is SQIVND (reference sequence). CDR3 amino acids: CASSPGILGGYEQYF. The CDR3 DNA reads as TGTGCCAGTAGCCCGGGGATTTTGGGGGGCTACGAGCAGTACTTC.

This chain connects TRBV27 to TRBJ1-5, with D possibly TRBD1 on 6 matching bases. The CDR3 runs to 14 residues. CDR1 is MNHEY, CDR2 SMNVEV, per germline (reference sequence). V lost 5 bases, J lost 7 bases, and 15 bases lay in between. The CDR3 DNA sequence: TGTGCCAGCAGTCTTACGTGGGGGCCCCAGCCCCAGCATTTT. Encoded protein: CASSLTWGPQPQHF.